These 4 T cell receptor beta chains share one sample of origin, sequenced in a study of patients and donors after allogeneic stem cell transplantation. MiXCR was run by TCRdb on the RT-PCR reads, yielding one entry per CDR3 protein. The sample consists of about a million distinct CDR3 sequences, about a sixth of them appearing once. Sample: blood, either unsorted or a sorted T cell fraction (not recorded which). These TCRs come from a human donor who was either an allogeneic HSCT recipient or a stem cell or donor lymphocyte infusion donor (not recorded which). It is not recorded whose cells these are; they may come from a transplant donor.

The genes are TRBV5-1 and TRBJ2-2; 8 bases map to TRBD2. The V segment lost 4 bases and the J segment 1 base; nucleotides outside the gene matches: 18. This CDR3 spans 20 amino acids. Germline CDR1 is SGHRS and CDR2 is YFSETQ. CDR3 sequence (DNA): TGCGCCAGCAGCCCCAACCGTGGAGCGGGAGAGTATTTGAACACCGGGGAGCTGTTTTTT. Residues: CASSPNRGAGEYLNTGELFF.

This clonotype was observed a few times. The gene calls are TRBV5-5 and TRBJ1-2; possible D gene TRBD1, 5 bases. V gave up 4 bases and J gave up 7 bases, with 23 bases separating them. The CDR3 is 16 residues long. CDR1 and CDR2 from the germline V gene are SGHKS and YYEKEE (reference sequence). CDR3 sequence (DNA): TGTGCCAGCAGCCGGGACTTTCTTGAGGGTGAGGGTGGCTACACCTTC. Protein: CASSRDFLEGEGGYTF.

The sample holds many counts of this clonotype. This chain links TRBV12-3 or TRBV12-4 with TRBJ2-3; possibly TRBD2 for D (5 bases). Trimming removed 5 bases at V and 0 bases at J, with 9 bases between. The CDR3 loop spans 14 amino acids. The CDR3 DNA sequence: TGTGCCAGCAGTCGGGGTACAAGCACAGATACGCAGTATTTT. Translating it yields CASSRGTSTDTQYF.

The genes are TRBV7-9 and TRBJ1-1; D might be TRBD1 (5 bases). CDR1 is SEHNR, CDR2 FQNEAQ, per germline (reference sequence). The CDR3 has 14 amino acids. V was trimmed by 7 bases and J by 0 bases, leaving 12 bases between them. CDR3 bases: TGTGCCAGCATGCCCAGGGTTCTGAACACTGAAGCTTTCTTT. This gives the protein CASMPRVLNTEAFF.